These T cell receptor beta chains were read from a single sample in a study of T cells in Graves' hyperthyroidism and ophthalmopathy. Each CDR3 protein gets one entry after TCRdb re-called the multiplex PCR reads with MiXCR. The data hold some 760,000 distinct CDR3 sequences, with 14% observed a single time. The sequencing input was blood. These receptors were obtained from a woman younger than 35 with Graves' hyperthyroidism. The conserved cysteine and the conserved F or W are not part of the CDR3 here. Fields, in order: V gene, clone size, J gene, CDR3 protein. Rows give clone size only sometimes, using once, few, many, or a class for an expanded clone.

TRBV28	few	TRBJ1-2	ASSFVLSGPGKGGYT
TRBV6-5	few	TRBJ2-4	ASSPEGAAKNIQY
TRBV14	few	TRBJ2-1	ASSQNRGLAGYNEQF
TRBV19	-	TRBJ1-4	ASSESHSPEKLF
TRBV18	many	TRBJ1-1	ASSISRGNTEAF
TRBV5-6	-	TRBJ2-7	ASSYGTGGLGEQY
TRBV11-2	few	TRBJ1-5	ASSLDAGANQPQH
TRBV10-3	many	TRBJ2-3	AISESRVDTQY
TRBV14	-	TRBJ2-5	ASSQDQGLAGMRTQY
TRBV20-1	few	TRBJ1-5	SAQIDRNSNQPQH
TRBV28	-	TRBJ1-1	ASSVYRGSGSRLATEAF
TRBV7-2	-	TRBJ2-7	ASSLAATSGYEQY
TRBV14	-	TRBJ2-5	ASSQAKFFGETQY
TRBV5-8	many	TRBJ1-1	ASSGGRGLNTEAF
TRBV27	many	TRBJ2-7	ASTRTSGRIYEQY
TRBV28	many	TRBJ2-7	ASSETSYEQY
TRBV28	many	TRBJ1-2	ASSLYRGTPLYGYT
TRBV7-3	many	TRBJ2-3	ASSLSPLDTQY
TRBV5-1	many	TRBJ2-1	ASSRQGQAGWDEQF
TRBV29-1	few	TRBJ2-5	SGGTGGETQY
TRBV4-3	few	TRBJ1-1	ASSRWGPNTEAF
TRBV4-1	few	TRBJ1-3	ASSQGSKGNTIY
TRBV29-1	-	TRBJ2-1	SVDRRTRLNEQF
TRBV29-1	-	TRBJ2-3	SVGGGRGTDTQY
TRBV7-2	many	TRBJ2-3	ASSSGLAWRSDTQY
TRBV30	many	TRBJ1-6	AWRNRDRSSYNSPLH
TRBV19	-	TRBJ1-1	ASRPGWSSTEAF
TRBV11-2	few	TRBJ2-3	ASSTGESDTQY
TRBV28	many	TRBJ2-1	ASTMGRVSRNEQF
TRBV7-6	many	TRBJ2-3	ASSLATGLAGGQDTQY
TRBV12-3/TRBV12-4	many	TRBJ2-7	ASSLEGLAGGEQY
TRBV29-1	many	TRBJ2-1	SVEEIWAGGPSNEQF
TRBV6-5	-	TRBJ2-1	ASSSGTGGPRRQF
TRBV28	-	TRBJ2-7	ASTQGHEQY
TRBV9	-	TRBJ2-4	ASSVGTVGTKNIQY
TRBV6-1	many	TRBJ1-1	ASSTFGGHTEAF
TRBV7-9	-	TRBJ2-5	ASSYSSAGESETQY
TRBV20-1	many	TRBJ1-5	SARGRGPQPQH
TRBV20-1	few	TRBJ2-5	SALGQVMEETQY
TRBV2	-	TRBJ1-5	ASSVSGYGPRDQPQH
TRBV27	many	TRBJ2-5	ASSTQGGETDQY
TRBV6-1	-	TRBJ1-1	ASSWRQRNTEAF
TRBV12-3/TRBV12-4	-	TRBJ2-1	ASSKTDYNEQF
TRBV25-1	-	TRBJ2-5	ASRGNQSTGRETQY
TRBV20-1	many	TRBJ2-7	SARDPGLADYEQY
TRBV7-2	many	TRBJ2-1	ASSLKSGRDEQF
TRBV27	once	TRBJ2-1	ASHPRWGPNNEQF
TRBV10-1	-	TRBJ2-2	ASSDDGNTGELF
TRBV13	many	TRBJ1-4	ASSSTGLANGKLF
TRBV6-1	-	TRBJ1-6	ASSEYDRESYNSPLH
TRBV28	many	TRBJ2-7	ASSWGTSGSWEQY
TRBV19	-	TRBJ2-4	ASSKSQRTKNIQY